This TCR beta chain was documented in a study of blood T cell repertoires in COVID-19. Study as a whole: The United States, Italy and Spain supplied acute and convalescent COVID-19 samples. The cDNA or gDNA used as material had been derived from T cells, B-cell-depleted T cells, or PBMCs.

The method was immunoSEQ multiplex PCR; TCRdb's version includes in-frame clones alone and lacks a portion of them. This table holds 130,000 to 150,000 clones, about 86% found once. CDR1 is SGHNT and CDR2 is YENEEA in the germline V gene. The V segment lost 5 bases and the J segment 4 bases; nucleotides outside the gene matches: 10. The CDR3 sequence is 16 residues long. The chain combines TRBV11-3 with TRBJ2-2; 7 nucleotides agree with TRBD1. This clonotype was sampled from a human donor in a cohort sampled during active COVID-19. Specimen: peripheral blood. CDR3 coding DNA: TGTGCCAGCAGCCCACAGACAGGGTCGGTCACCGGGGAGCTGTTTTTT. Encoded protein: CASSPQTGSVTGELFF.